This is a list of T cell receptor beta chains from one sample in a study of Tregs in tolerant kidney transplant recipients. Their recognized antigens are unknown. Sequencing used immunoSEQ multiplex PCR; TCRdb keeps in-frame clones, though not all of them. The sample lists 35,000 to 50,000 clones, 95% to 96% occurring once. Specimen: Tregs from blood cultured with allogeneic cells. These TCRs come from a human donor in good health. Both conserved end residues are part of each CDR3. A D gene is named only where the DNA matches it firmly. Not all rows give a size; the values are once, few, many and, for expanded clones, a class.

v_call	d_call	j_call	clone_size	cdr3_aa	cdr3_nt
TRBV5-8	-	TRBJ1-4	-	CASSSRQRATNEKLFF	TGTGCCAGCAGCTCTCGACAGAGAGCAACTAATGAAAAACTGTTTTTT
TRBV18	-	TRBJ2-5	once	CASSPRTSVGTQYF	TGTGCCAGCTCCCCGCGGACGTCAGTCGGGACCCAGTACTTC
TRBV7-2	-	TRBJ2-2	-	CASSRGGGPTGELFF	TGTGCCAGCAGCCGCGGCGGGGGCCCGACCGGGGAGCTGTTTTTT
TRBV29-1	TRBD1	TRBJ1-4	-	CSVPGTGGFEKLFF	TGCAGCGTTCCCGGGACAGGGGGCTTTGAAAAACTGTTTTTT
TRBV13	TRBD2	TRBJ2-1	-	CASRFGLAGAEQFF	TGTGCCAGCAGGTTTGGGCTAGCGGGAGCCGAGCAGTTCTTC
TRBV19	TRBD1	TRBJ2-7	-	CASSLVFGQGTHEQYF	TGTGCCAGTAGTTTAGTTTTTGGACAGGGGACCCACGAGCAGTACTTC
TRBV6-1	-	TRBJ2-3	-	CASSEIMLSQYF	TGTGCCAGCAGTGAAATAATGCTTTCGCAGTATTTT
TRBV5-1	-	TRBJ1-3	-	CASSLAVAETAGNTIYF	TGCGCCAGCAGCTTGGCCGTAGCAGAGACTGCTGGAAACACCATATATTTT
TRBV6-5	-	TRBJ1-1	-	CASSYRNQGRTFF	TGTGCCAGCAGTTACCGGAATCAGGGGCGGACTTTCTTT
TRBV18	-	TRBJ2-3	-	CASSLLSADTQYF	TGTGCCAGCTCCCTGCTATCGGCGGACACGCAGTATTTT
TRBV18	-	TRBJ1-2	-	CASSSRSDPNYGYTF	TGTGCCAGCTCCTCCCGGTCAGATCCTAACTATGGCTACACCTTC
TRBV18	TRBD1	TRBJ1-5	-	CASSENWGQGAYQPQHF	TGTGCCAGCTCCGAGAATTGGGGACAGGGGGCCTATCAGCCCCAGCATTTT
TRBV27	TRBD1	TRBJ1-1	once	CASSFSGGVGTEAFF	TGTGCCAGCAGTTTCTCAGGGGGGGTCGGCACTGAAGCTTTCTTT
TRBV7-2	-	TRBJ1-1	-	CASSRGASNTEAFF	TGTGCCAGCAGCCGGGGGGCCTCGAACACTGAAGCTTTCTTT
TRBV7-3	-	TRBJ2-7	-	CASSPGTSSSGQYF	TGTGCCAGCAGCCCGGGGACATCATCTAGCGGGCAGTACTTC
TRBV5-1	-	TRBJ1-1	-	CASSLGQINTEAFF	TGCGCCAGCAGCTTGGGACAAATAAACACTGAAGCTTTCTTT
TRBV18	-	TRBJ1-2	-	CASSPRQLYYGYTF	TGTGCCAGCTCACCACGACAGCTCTACTATGGCTACACCTTC
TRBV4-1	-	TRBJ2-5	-	CASSQLGETQYF	TGCGCCAGCAGCCAGTTGGGGGAGACCCAGTACTTC
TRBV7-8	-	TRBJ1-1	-	CASSPRDSNTEAFF	TGTGCCAGCAGCCCCCGGGACTCAAACACTGAAGCTTTCTTT
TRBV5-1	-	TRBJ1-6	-	CASRYFANNSPLHF	TGCGCCAGCAGATATTTTGCTAACAATTCACCCCTCCACTTT
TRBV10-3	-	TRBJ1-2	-	CAITQGTVGYTF	TGTGCCATCACCCAGGGTACAGTTGGCTACACCTTC
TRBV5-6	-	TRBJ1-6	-	CASSLGAGGNSPLHF	TGTGCCAGCAGCTTGGGGGCAGGCGGTAATTCACCCCTCCACTTT
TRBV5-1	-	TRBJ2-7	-	CATSPGRMGVYEQYF	TGCGCCACCTCGCCGGGACGGATGGGGGTCTACGAGCAGTACTTC
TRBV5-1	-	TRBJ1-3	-	CASSLAQIQGSGNTIYF	TGCGCCAGCAGCTTGGCCCAAATTCAGGGGTCTGGAAACACCATATATTTT
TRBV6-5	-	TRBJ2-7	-	CASSFSPTSYEQYF	TGTGCCAGCAGTTTTAGTCCGACCTCCTACGAGCAGTACTTC
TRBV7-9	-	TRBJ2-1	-	CASSLFGNEQFF	TGTGCCAGCAGCTTATTCGGCAATGAGCAGTTCTTC
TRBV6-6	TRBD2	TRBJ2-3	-	CASTQGLAGPDTQYF	TGTGCCAGCACTCAGGGACTAGCGGGTCCAGATACGCAGTATTTT